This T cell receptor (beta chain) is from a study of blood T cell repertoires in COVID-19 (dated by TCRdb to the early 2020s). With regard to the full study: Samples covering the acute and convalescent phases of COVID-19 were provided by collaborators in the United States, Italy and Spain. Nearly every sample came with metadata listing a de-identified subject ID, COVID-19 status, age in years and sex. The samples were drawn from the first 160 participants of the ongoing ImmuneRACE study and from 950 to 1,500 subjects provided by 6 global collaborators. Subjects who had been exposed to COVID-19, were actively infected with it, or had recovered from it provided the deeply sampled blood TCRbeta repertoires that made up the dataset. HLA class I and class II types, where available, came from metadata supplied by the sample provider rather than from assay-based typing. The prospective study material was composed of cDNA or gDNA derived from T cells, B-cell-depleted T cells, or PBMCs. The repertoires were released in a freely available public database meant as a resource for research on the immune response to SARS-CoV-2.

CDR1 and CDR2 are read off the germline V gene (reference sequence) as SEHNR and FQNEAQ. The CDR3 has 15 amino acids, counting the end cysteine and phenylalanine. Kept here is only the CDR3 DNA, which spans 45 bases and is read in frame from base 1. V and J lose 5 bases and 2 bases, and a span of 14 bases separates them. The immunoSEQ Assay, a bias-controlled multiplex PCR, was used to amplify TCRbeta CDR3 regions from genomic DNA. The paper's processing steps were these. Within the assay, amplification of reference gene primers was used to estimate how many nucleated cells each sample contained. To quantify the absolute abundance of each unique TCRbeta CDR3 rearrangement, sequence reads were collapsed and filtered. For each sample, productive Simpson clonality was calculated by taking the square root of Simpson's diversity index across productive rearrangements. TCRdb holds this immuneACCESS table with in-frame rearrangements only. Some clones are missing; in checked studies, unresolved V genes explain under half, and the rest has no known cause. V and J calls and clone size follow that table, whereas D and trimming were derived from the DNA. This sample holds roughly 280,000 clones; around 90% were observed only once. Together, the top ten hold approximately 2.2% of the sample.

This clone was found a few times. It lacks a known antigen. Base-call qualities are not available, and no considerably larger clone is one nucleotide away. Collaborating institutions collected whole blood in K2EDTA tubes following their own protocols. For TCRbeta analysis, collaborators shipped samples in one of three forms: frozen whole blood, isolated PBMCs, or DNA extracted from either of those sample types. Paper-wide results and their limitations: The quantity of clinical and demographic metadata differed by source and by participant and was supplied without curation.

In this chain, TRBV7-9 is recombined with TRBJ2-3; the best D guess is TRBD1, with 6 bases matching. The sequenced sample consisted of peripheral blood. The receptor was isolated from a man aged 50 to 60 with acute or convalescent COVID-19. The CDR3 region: CASSANRDLTDTQYF. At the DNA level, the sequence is TGTGCCAGCAGCGCCAACAGGGACCTCACAGATACGCAGTATTTT.